The sequence of this T cell receptor (beta chain) was determined in a study of T cell responses to AZD1222 COVID-19 vaccine. Study results and limitations: Baseline seropositives among AZD1222 recipients totaled only six. Reports indicate that nearly half of spike-specific TCRs are directed at unmutated variant regions.

Germline CDR1 reads SGHAT; CDR2 reads FQNNGV. This CDR3 region has 17 residues. Trimming cost V 5 bases and J 4 bases; bases outside gene matches: 14. Measured with immunoSEQ multiplex PCR; TCRdb has only the in-frame clones, and not every one. The sample holds about 110,000 clones; around 90% are singletons and the top ten take about 3.3%. As concerns this clone: The antigen is unknown.

This receptor was taken from an adult in good health. Here the sequenced sample was peripheral blood, taken on day 0 of MenACWY control vaccination. The chain is built from TRBV11-2 and TRBJ1-1, with 9 bases identical to TRBD1. The CDR3 loop is CASSPLEGTGYRTEAFF. The CDR3 DNA sequence: TGTGCCAGCAGCCCCTTAGAGGGGACAGGGTATCGCACTGAAGCTTTCTTT.